Shown below are 6 T cell receptor beta chains from a single sample sequenced in a study of beta chain features in type 1 diabetes (dated by TCRdb to the late 2010s). Receptor libraries were prepared by the immunoSEQ multiplex PCR assay. The entire isolated RNA was reverse transcribed using the High Capacity cDNA Reverse Transcription Kit, and thus expressed TCRB transcripts were sequenced. TCRdb took this table from immuneACCESS and kept in-frame rearrangements with V and J called. Such tables lack part of the clones; where checked against another copy, unresolved V genes explain under half of the gap, and the rest is unexplained. The sample contains a few hundred thousand clones, approximately 10% of them found a single time. Over 0.015% of the sample comes from the top ten. General study outcomes and caveats: Type 1 diabetes patients showed a moderate but significant shortening of TCRB CDR3 length in all four CD4+ subsets.

No antigen has been assigned to these receptors. The sample was naive CD4+ T cells from blood. Taken with the paper, the label for cell subset or site translates to: true naive CD4+ T cells. These receptors were collected from a young man with type 1 diabetes.

This clone was picked up a small number of times. V and J are TRBV28 and TRBJ1-2; D is ambiguous. Germline V gene lookup returns CDR1 MDHEN and CDR2 SYDVKM. The CDR3 spans 11 residues. Trimming pared 7 bases from V and 0 bases from J, leaving 3 bases between. The CDR3 DNA is TGTGCCAGCACCGCTAACTATGGCTACACCTTC. Translated: CASTANYGYTF.

This clone was observed a handful of times. The V and J genes are TRBV6-5 and TRBJ1-2; possibly TRBD1 for D (6 bases). With 7 bases removed from V and 8 bases from J, the gap between germline ends came to 14 bases. The CDR3 length is 12 residues. In germline, CDR1 is MNHEY, CDR2 SVGAGI. Here the CDR3 DNA reads TGTGCCAGCACAAAACAGGGTGGAGGCTACACCTTC. Its translation is CASTKQGGGYTF.

This clone has only a few counts. The chain combines TRBV4-3 with TRBJ1-6; 7 bases are shared with TRBD1. The junction had 4 bases not matched to a gene; V was cut back by 4 bases and J by 4 bases. The CDR3 totals 15 residues. Germline V gene lookup returns CDR1 LGHNA and CDR2 YSLEER. The CDR3 reads CASSRTTGYNSPLHF. In DNA form, the CDR3 reads TGCGCCAGCAGCCGAACGACAGGGTATAATTCACCCCTCCACTTT.

This clone was counted only a few times. V gene TRBV2 combines with J gene TRBJ1-2; D possibly corresponds to TRBD1 (6 bases). Trimming took off 7 bases at V and 3 bases at J, with 9 bases between the two ends. The length of the CDR3 is 12 residues. CDR1 and CDR2 (germline): SNHLY, FYNNEI. CDR3 sequence reads: CASNRQDYGYTF. As DNA, the CDR3 is TGTGCCAGCAATCGACAGGACTATGGCTACACCTTC.

This clone was recorded a few times. The rearrangement uses TRBV18 and TRBJ1-1; D may be TRBD1 (5 bases). This CDR3 has 14 residues. CDR1 and CDR2 from the germline V gene are KGHSH and LQKENI. The V end was cut by 2 bases, the J end by 6 bases, with 13 bases between. The CDR3 is CASSPGQGRAEAFF. CDR3 sequence (DNA): TGTGCCAGCTCACCAGGACAAGGGCGCGCTGAAGCTTTCTTT.

This rearrangement joins TRBV7-8 to TRBJ2-3; the D is unclear. CDR1 is SGHVS, CDR2 FQNEAQ, per germline. This CDR3 region has 15 residues. The V end lost 6 bases, the J end lost 5 bases, and 18 bases lay between the germline ends. For the CDR3, the DNA is TGTGCCAGCAGTTGGAGAATACGCACCGGAGATACGCAGTATTTT. As protein: CASSWRIRTGDTQYF.